The clone carrying this T cell receptor (beta chain) was seen once. The source of the sample is a study of blood T cell repertoires in COVID-19. As for the study in general: The analysed material was cDNA or gDNA that came from T cells, B-cell-depleted T cells, or PBMCs.

Trimming cost V 4 bases and J 0 bases, with 9 bases left between them. Germline loops: CDR1 GTSNPN, CDR2 SVGIG (reference sequence). This CDR3 spans 13 amino acids. Original analysis: Amplification of reference gene primers was used by the study to estimate nucleated cell counts. This table comes from immunoSEQ multiplex PCR, and its TCRdb copy is limited to in-frame clones, with some not included. V, J and clone size are those of that table, while D and trimming were read from the DNA. Of more than 95,000 clones listed, about 89% are singletons. This TCR was recovered from a man over 45 with acute or convalescent COVID-19. What was sequenced was peripheral blood. V and J are TRBV30 and TRBJ1-1; D remains ambiguous. This CDR3 is CAWTRGMNTEAFF. The CDR3 DNA reads as TGTGCCTGGACCAGAGGGATGAACACTGAAGCTTTCTTT.